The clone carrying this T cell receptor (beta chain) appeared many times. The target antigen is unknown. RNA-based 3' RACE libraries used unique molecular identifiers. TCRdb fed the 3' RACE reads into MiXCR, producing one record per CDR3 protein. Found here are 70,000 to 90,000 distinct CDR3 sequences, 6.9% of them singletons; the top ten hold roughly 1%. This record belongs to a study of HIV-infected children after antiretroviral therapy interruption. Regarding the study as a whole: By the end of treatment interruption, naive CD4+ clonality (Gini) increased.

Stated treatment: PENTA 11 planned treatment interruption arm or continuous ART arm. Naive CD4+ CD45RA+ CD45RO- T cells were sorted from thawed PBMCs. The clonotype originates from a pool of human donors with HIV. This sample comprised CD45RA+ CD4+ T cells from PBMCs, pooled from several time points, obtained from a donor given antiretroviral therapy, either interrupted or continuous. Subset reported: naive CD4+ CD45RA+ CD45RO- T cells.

The CDR3 is CASSAGWGISTEAFF. Written as DNA, the CDR3 is TGCGCCAGCAGCGCTGGGTGGGGGATTTCGACTGAAGCTTTCTTT. The chain is built from TRBV5-1 and TRBJ1-1; maybe TRBD1 (5 bases). With 4 bases removed from V and 5 bases from J, the gap between germline ends came to 18 bases. Germline V gene sequence: CDR1 SGHRS, CDR2 YFSETQ. The CDR3 is 15 residues long.